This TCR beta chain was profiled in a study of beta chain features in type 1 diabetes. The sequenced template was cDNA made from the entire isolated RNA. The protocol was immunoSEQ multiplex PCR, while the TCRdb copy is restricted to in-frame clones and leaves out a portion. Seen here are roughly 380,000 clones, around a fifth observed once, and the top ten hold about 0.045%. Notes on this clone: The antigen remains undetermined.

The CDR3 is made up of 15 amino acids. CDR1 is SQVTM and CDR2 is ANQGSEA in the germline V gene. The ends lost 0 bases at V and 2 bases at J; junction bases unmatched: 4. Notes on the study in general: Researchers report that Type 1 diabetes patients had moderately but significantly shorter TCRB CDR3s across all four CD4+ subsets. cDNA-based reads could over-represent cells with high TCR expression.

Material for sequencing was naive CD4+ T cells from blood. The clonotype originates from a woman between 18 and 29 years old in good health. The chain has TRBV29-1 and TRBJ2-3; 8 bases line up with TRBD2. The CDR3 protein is CSVEEGGGSTDTQYF. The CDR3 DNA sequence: TGCAGCGTTGAAGAGGGCGGGGGGTCCACAGATACGCAGTATTTT.